The TCR beta chain under discussion was sequenced for a study of cytomegalovirus exposure and HLA in healthy donors. Primers for the PCR totalled 60 Vbeta and 13 Jbeta. Sequenced by immunoSEQ multiplex PCR; TCRdb stores in-frame clones only, minus some. The repertoire consists of a few hundred thousand clones, with around 65% occurring once and the leading ten covering approximately 2.3%. V was trimmed by 0 bases and J by 6 bases, leaving 14 bases between them. CDR3 length: 15 residues. Germline V lookup: CDR1 KGHSH, CDR2 LQKENI. Whole-study findings and limits: When a later analysis compared HLA-associated TCR beta chains with equally common others, the HLA-associated chains turned out to be more clonally expanded and to have lower generation probabilities.

Details on this clone: Its antigen is as yet unknown.

This clonotype was obtained from a female donor in good health and CMV-seronegative. The chain uses TRBV18 and TRBJ1-2, with D perhaps matching TRBD1 (5 bases). Sequencing used PBMCs. The CDR3 loop is CASSPPLQAAHGYTF. Written as DNA, the CDR3 is TGTGCCAGCTCACCACCGTTACAGGCCGCCCATGGCTACACCTTC.